Listed here is a single T cell receptor (beta chain). The antigen remains unidentified. The CDR3 is made up of 14 amino acids. V dropped 0 bases and J dropped 6; count of bases not matched to a gene: 4. CDR1 is SGDLS, CDR2 YYNGEE, per germline. This entry belongs to a study of Ad26.COV2.S vaccination and SARS-CoV-2 variants. Across the whole study: A participant enrolled in the COV1001 Ad26.COV2.S trial arm provided the sample. Whole-study results and caveats: A substantial breadth of spike-specific CD8+ and CD4+ T cell responses after vaccination has been reported. Vaccinees and placebo recipients showed similar non-spike TCR breadth.

Method: immunoSEQ multiplex PCR; TCRdb's copy keeps in-frame clones and lacks some. The repertoire includes 450,000 to 550,000 clones, around 89% of them detected once, and about 1.5% sits in the top ten. As for treatment: over 15 received Ad26.COV2.S at low or high dose, single or two shots; several received placebo; per-sample allocation not given. All samples were drawn on day 63, counting from the first vaccine or placebo injection. In Boston, an adult donor aged 18-55 years took part. The rearrangement uses TRBV9 and TRBJ2-7; TRBD1 matches at 9 bases. The sample was peripheral blood, taken in a trial of Ad26.COV2.S vaccine versus placebo. The sequence was obtained from a person between 18 and 60 years old who received the Ad26.COV2.S COVID-19 vaccine or a placebo. The CDR3: CASSVDRGLSEQYF. CDR3 DNA: TGTGCCAGCAGCGTAGACAGGGGGCTTTCCGAGCAGTACTTC. Filled out from reference TRBV9 and TRBJ2-7, the complete variable domain reads DSGVTQTPKHLITATGQRVTLRCSPRSGDLSVYWYQQSLDQGLQFLIQYYNGEERAKGNILERFSAQQFPDLHSELNLSSLELGDSALYFCASSVDRGLSEQYFGPGTRLTVT.